Each of the 11 T cell receptor beta chains below was sequenced from the same sample in a study of T cell responses to AZD1222 COVID-19 vaccine. The protocol was immunoSEQ multiplex PCR, while the TCRdb copy is restricted to in-frame clones and leaves out a portion. There are under 150,000 clones in the sample; 85% to 90% occur only once, and 8.4% lies in the top ten. The sequencing used peripheral blood, collected on day 0 of AZD1222 vaccination. The receptors derive from an adult in good health.

The chain uses TRBV19 and TRBJ2-3, with 7 bases fitting TRBD1. Germline loops: CDR1 LNHDA, CDR2 SQIVND (reference sequence). CDR3 length: 16 residues. Trimming cost V 6 bases and J 0 bases; bases outside gene matches: 9. The CDR3 coding sequence is TGTGCCAGTAGATCACACGGGACAGAGAGCACAGATACGCAGTATTTT. As protein: CASRSHGTESTDTQYF.

The J gene is TRBJ2-1, the V gene TRBV10-3, with 8 bases aligning to TRBD2. The CDR3 covers 13 residues. V trimming: 10 bases; J trimming: 9 bases; junction bases outside the gene matches: 11. Germline lookup yields CDR1 ENHRY and CDR2 SYGVKD. CDR3 nucleotides: TGTGCCACCGCAGGCAGCGGGAGTGCTGAGCAGTTCTTC. This gives the protein CATAGSGSAEQFF.

The chain links TRBV11-1 to TRBJ1-1; D ambiguous. Deletions cut 3 bases from V and 3 bases from J, with 8 bases between. The CDR3 totals 13 residues. Germline assignment: CDR1 SGHAT and CDR2 FQDESV (reference sequence). CDR3 amino acids: CASSLQWDTEAFF. CDR3 nucleotides: TGTGCCAGCAGCTTGCAGTGGGACACTGAAGCTTTCTTT.

V usage is TRBV25-1 and J usage is TRBJ2-1; D ambiguous. V dropped 1 base and J dropped 10 bases, with 11 bases sitting between them. Germline-derived CDR1 and CDR2 are MGHDK and SYGVNS. The CDR3 runs to 13 residues. As DNA, the CDR3 is TGTGCCAGCAGTGAATTGGAAATCGGGGAGCAGTTCTTC. The encoded protein is CASSELEIGEQFF.

The V and J genes are TRBV7-3 and TRBJ1-1; 8 bases line up with TRBD1. Trimming removed 0 bases from V and 7 bases from J; junction bases left unmatched: 4. CDR1 and CDR2 from the germline V gene are SGHTA and FQGTGA. CDR3 length: 14 amino acids. The CDR3 sequence is CASSLTQGANEAFF. Here the CDR3 DNA reads TGTGCCAGCAGCTTAACTCAGGGGGCGAATGAAGCTTTCTTT.

The chain links TRBV18 to TRBJ1-5, with a possible D match to TRBD1 (5 bases). CDR3 length: 15 residues. The ends were cut back, 5 bases at V and 7 bases at J, with 18 bases in the middle. CDR1 and CDR2 from the germline V gene are KGHSH and LQKENI. The CDR3 region is CASSSTTGVRQPQHF. CDR3 in DNA: TGTGCCAGCTCATCCACAACGGGGGTGAGGCAGCCCCAGCATTTT.

This rearrangement joins TRBV5-4 to TRBJ2-7; D is perhaps TRBD1 (6 bases). The CDR3 covers 15 residues. Germline assignment: CDR1 SGHNT and CDR2 YYREEE (reference sequence). Deletions cut 0 bases from V and 0 bases from J, with 10 bases between. As DNA, the CDR3 is TGTGCCAGCAGCTTGGACCGGACAGCCTCCTACGAGCAGTACTTC. This codes for CASSLDRTASYEQYF.

The genes are TRBV4-1 and TRBJ1-1, with D tentatively TRBD1 (5 bases). Germline CDR1 MGHRA, CDR2 YSYEKL. CDR3 length: 14 residues. With 5 bases removed from V and 5 bases from J, the gap between germline ends came to 15 bases. The CDR3 bases are TGCGCCAGCAGCTACCCGGGGCGGGAAACTGAAGCTTTCTTT. This sequence encodes CASSYPGRETEAFF.

The CDR3 loop reads CASSLRGGNGYEQYF. The CDR3 nucleotides are TGTGCCAGCAGCTTAAGGGGGGGCAACGGCTACGAGCAGTACTTC. This chain connects TRBV7-9 to TRBJ2-7; a weak D match, TRBD2 (7 bases). The germline V gene has CDR1 SEHNR and CDR2 FQNEAQ (reference sequence). This CDR3 contains 15 residues. Trimming left V 2 bases short and J 3 bases short, with 14 bases between.

The gene calls are TRBV7-9 and TRBJ1-2; D not resolved. The CDR3 runs to 13 residues. The ends were cut back, 6 bases at V and 3 bases at J, with 11 bases in the middle. Germline CDR1 reads SEHNR; CDR2 reads FQNEAQ (reference sequence). Written as DNA, the CDR3 is TGTGCCAGCAGGTCCGCAGTAGACTATGGCTACACCTTC. It translates to CASRSAVDYGYTF.

The genes are TRBV2 and TRBJ1-5; 8 nucleotides agree with TRBD1. J was trimmed by 6 bases and V by 6 bases; bases with no gene match: 4. The CDR3 totals 13 residues. Germline CDR1 SNHLY, CDR2 FYNNEI. CDR3 protein: CASSQQGGQPQHF. The CDR3 nucleotides read TGTGCCAGCAGCCAACAGGGGGGTCAGCCCCAGCATTTT.